Below, 26 T cell receptor beta chains from the same sample are listed, as sequenced in a study of T cells in Graves' hyperthyroidism and ophthalmopathy. RNA transcripts served as the template for amplifying TCR beta CDR3 regions. The TCR CDR3 was amplified in a first-round RT-PCR using the HTBI primer set. TCRdb reprocessed the multiplex PCR reads via MiXCR and lists one record per CDR3 protein. The data show approximately 600,000 distinct CDR3 sequences, approximately 15% seen once. The sequencing input was blood. These receptor sequences come from a woman under 30 with Graves' ophthalmopathy.

This clonotype was seen once. One base away lies a much larger clone, so this may be a sequencing read error. The chain combines TRBV5-1 with TRBJ1-1; tentatively, D is TRBD1 (5 bases). Germline V gene lookup returns CDR1 SGHRS and CDR2 YFSETQ. V shed 2 bases and J shed 3 bases, with 23 bases lying between them. CDR3 size: 18 residues. The CDR3 is CASSFQPPHDSQDTEAFF. CDR3 in DNA: TGCGCCAGCAGCTTCCAGCCCCCACATGACAGCCAAGACACTGAAGCTTTCTTT. The complete variable domain, with remaining parts taken from reference TRBV5-1 and TRBJ1-1, reads KAGVTQTPRYLIKTRGQQVTLSCSPISGHRSVSWYQQTPGQGLQFLFEYFSETQRNKGNFPGRFSGRQFSNSRSEMNVSTLELGDSALYLCASSFQPPHDSQDTEAFFGQGTRLTVV.

This clonotype was picked up many times. The chain combines TRBV12-3 or TRBV12-4 with TRBJ1-5; D is undetermined. The V end was cut by 5 bases, the J end by 7 bases, with 12 bases between. The CDR3 contains 13 residues. CDR3 region: CASSLGPHQPQHF. The DNA for the CDR3 is TGTGCCAGCAGTCTAGGACCCCACCAGCCCCAGCATTTT.

This clonotype appeared a few times. The genes are TRBV7-2 and TRBJ2-1; 7 bases align to TRBD2. The CDR3 is 14 amino acids. Per germline, CDR1 SGHTA and CDR2 FQGNSA. J lost 7 bases, V lost 4 bases, and 7 bases had no gene match. For the CDR3, the DNA is TGTGCCAGCAGCTGGGGGGGGTGGGGGAATGAGCAGTTCTTC. It yields the protein CASSWGGWGNEQFF.

This clonotype appeared many times. This rearrangement joins TRBV2 to TRBJ1-1; maybe TRBD1 (6 bases). CDR1 is SNHLY and CDR2 is FYNNEI in the germline V gene. V lost 5 bases to trimming and J lost 4 bases, with 17 bases between them. The CDR3 has 15 residues. The CDR3 here is CASSYTGRPGTEAFF. Written as DNA, the CDR3 is TGTGCCAGCAGTTATACAGGGAGGCCAGGCACTGAAGCTTTCTTT.

This clonotype came up a few times. A much larger clone differs by one base, so this may be a read error. The chain employs TRBV5-1 and TRBJ1-1; 7 bases map to TRBD1. Per the germline V gene, CDR1 is SGHRS and CDR2 is YFSETQ. The length of the CDR3 is 14 residues. CDR3 region: CASNQGQANTEALF. Here the CDR3 DNA reads TGCGCCAGCAACCAAGGACAGGCAAACACTGAAGCTCTCTTT.

There are many counts of this clonotype. The CDR3 nucleotides are TGTGCCAGCAGCCCCCTCGTGACTGAAGCTTTCTTT. The encoded protein is CASSPLVTEAFF. The rearrangement joins TRBV6-1 to TRBJ1-1; no definite D call. Trimming left V 6 bases short and J 5 bases short, with 10 bases between. Germline V lookup: CDR1 MNHNS, CDR2 SASEGT. The CDR3 totals 12 residues.

The rearrangement links TRBV5-1 to TRBJ2-1; 7 nucleotides line up with TRBD2. CDR3 length equals 14 residues. V was clipped by 0 bases and J by 15 bases; unmatched bases: 12. Germline CDR1 is SGHRS and CDR2 is YFSETQ. This chain's CDR3 is CASSLASGGRAPFF. CDR3 DNA sequence: TGCGCCAGCAGCTTGGCGTCCGGGGGGAGGGCCCCGTTCTTC. The variable domain in full, with the rest retrieved from reference TRBV5-1 and TRBJ2-1, is KAGVTQTPRYLIKTRGQQVTLSCSPISGHRSVSWYQQTPGQGLQFLFEYFSETQRNKGNFPGRFSGRQFSNSRSEMNVSTLELGDSALYLCASSLASGGRAPFFGPGTRLTVL.

The sample holds a few counts of this clonotype. V is TRBV20-1 and J is TRBJ2-3; 7 bases match TRBD1. J gave up 2 bases and V 3 bases, and 11 bases lay outside the gene matches. CDR1 is DFQATT and CDR2 is SNEGSKA in the germline V gene (reference sequence). The CDR3 is 16 residues long. The DNA for the CDR3 is TGCAGTGCTAGGTCCTGGACAGGCGACAACACAGATACGCAGTATTTT. Its protein is CSARSWTGDNTDTQYF.

The table lists this clonotype with many counts. The chain recombines TRBV27 with TRBJ2-1, with 9 bases fitting TRBD2. The germline V gene has CDR1 MNHEY and CDR2 SMNVEV (reference sequence). The CDR3 consists of 16 residues. V lost 6 bases and J lost 8; bases outside the gene matches: 14. The CDR3 region has the DNA TGTGCCAGCAGCTTACTTAGCGGGAGTCCCCAGGATGAGCAGTTCTTC. Translated, it gives CASSLLSGSPQDEQFF.

In its sample, this clonotype was seen many times. This chain connects TRBV6-2 or TRBV6-3 to TRBJ1-5; possibly TRBD1 for D (5 bases). The germline V and J ends were trimmed by 2 bases and 3 bases, with 8 bases remaining between them. Germline lookup yields CDR1 MNHEY and CDR2 SVGEGT. This CDR3 is 14 amino acids long. CDR3 nucleotides: TGTGCCAGCAGTTACAGGGGCAACAATCAGCCCCAGCATTTT. Its protein is CASSYRGNNQPQHF.

This clonotype was detected many times. The chain links TRBV30 to TRBJ2-1; D gene ambiguous. The CDR3 totals 11 residues. CDR1 is GTSNPN, CDR2 SVGIG, per germline (reference sequence). The germline V and J ends were trimmed by 3 bases and 10 bases, with 10 bases remaining between them. DNA of the CDR3: TGTGCCTGGAGCCTAGTAGTCGAGCAGTTCTTC. Encoded protein: CAWSLVVEQFF.

About this clonotype: Compared with germline, one end of the junction differs, possibly owing to a read error. V gene TRBV15 combines with J gene TRBJ1-5, with D possibly TRBD1 on 5 matching bases. This CDR3 spans 14 amino acids. Germline V lookup: CDR1 LNHNV, CDR2 YYDKDF (reference sequence). In DNA, the CDR3 is TGTGCCACCAGCCGAGAAGGGGCACCTGGGCCCCAGCATTTT. Translated: CATSREGAPGPQHF.

This clonotype was counted between two and nine times. V and J are TRBV28 and TRBJ2-2; 8 bases fit TRBD2. The ends lost 1 base at V and 5 bases at J; junction bases unmatched: 6. This CDR3 has 16 residues. Germline V CDR1 and CDR2: MDHEN, SYDVKM. Written as DNA, the CDR3 is TGTGCCAGCAGTTTATCCGGCGGGAGGAAGACCGGGGAGCTGTTTTTT. Its translation is CASSLSGGRKTGELFF.

This clonotype was seen a few times. The chain carries TRBV18 and TRBJ1-5; D is unclear. V was shortened by 5 bases and J by 1 base, with 12 bases between the two germline ends. Germline CDR1 is KGHSH and CDR2 is LQKENI. CDR3 length equals 15 residues. The CDR3 region is CASSSTGPSNQPQHF. The CDR3 DNA reads TGTGCCAGCTCATCGACCGGACCGAGCAATCAGCCCCAGCATTTT.

The chain joins TRBV9 to TRBJ2-1, with TRBD1 identical over 10 bases. CDR1 is SGDLS and CDR2 is YYNGEE in the germline V gene. This CDR3 comprises 15 residues. Germline trimming cut 0 bases from V and 10 bases from J; bases unmatched to any gene: 7. The CDR3 sequence: CASSVVDRGPGEQFF. As DNA, the CDR3 is TGTGCCAGCAGCGTAGTTGACAGGGGGCCTGGAGAGCAGTTCTTC.

The V call is TRBV5-1, the J call TRBJ2-7, with 12 bases fitting TRBD1. The V segment lost 0 bases and the J segment 7 bases; nucleotides outside the gene matches: 5. The germline V gene encodes CDR1 SGHRS and CDR2 YFSETQ. This CDR3 comprises 15 residues. The CDR3 DNA reads as TGCGCCAGCAGCTTGGGAGGGACAGGGGGCGCGGAGCAGTACTTC. Its translation is CASSLGGTGGAEQYF.

The table lists this clonotype with many counts. V usage is TRBV7-2 and J usage is TRBJ2-7, with no clear D. The CDR3 consists of 13 residues. Per the germline V gene, CDR1 is SGHTA and CDR2 is FQGNSA. V was cut by 5 bases and J by 7 bases, with 15 bases left in between. The CDR3 loop reads CASSPEHGREQYF. CDR3 nucleotides: TGTGCCAGCAGCCCCGAGCACGGCCGGGAGCAGTACTTC.

The chain combines TRBV7-9 with TRBJ2-7, with D perhaps matching TRBD1 (6 bases). Trimming stripped 4 bases from V and 5 bases from J, with 12 bases between. Germline V CDR1 and CDR2: SEHNR, FQNEAQ (reference sequence). This CDR3 spans 13 amino acids. The CDR3 DNA is TGTGCCAGCAGCTCCTACAGGGTCCACGAGCAGTACTTC. This encodes CASSSYRVHEQYF. The full variable domain, with the rest looked up from reference TRBV7-9 and TRBJ2-7, is DTGVSQNPRHKITKRGQNVTFRCDPISEHNRLYWYRQTLGQGPEFLTYFQNEAQLEKSRLLSDRFSAERPKGSFSTLEIQRTEQGDSAMYLCASSSYRVHEQYFGPGTRLTVT.

The table lists this clonotype with a few counts. The V call is TRBV5-1, the J call TRBJ2-7; D assignment may be TRBD1 or TRBD2 (6 bases each). V lost 4 bases, J lost 4 bases, and 18 bases lay in between. Germline V gene data show CDR1 as SGHRS and CDR2 as YFSETQ. This CDR3 comprises 15 residues. CDR3 DNA sequence: TGCGCCAGCAGCCTTAGTGTCGGGGGCGGGTACGAGCAGTACTTC. Translating it yields CASSLSVGGGYEQYF.

This clonotype came up many times. The gene calls are TRBV29-1 and TRBJ2-5; 13 nucleotides line up with TRBD2. V shed 8 bases and J 4 bases; nucleotides not matched to a gene: 10. The CDR3 length is 15 residues. Germline-derived CDR1 and CDR2 are SQVTM and ANQGSEA. The CDR3 DNA reads as TGCAGCCTCGAAGGGACTAGCGGGATTAGAGAGACCCAGTACTTC. As protein: CSLEGTSGIRETQYF.

The rearrangement joins TRBV7-2 to TRBJ2-3, with a tentative D call TRBD2 (6 bases). The germline V and J ends were trimmed by 5 bases and 3 bases, with 21 bases remaining between them. Looked up from germline, CDR1 is SGHTA and CDR2 is FQGNSA. The CDR3 sequence is 17 residues long. The CDR3 region is CASSPSLAGMMTDTQYF. The CDR3 DNA sequence: TGTGCCAGCAGCCCCTCCCTGGCGGGAATGATGACAGATACGCAGTATTTT.

This clonotype was seen many times. The V call is TRBV6-5, the J call TRBJ1-1, with no clear D. The germline V and J ends were trimmed by 0 bases and 5 bases, with 7 bases remaining between them. The germline CDR1 and CDR2 sequences are MNHEY and SVGAGI. The CDR3 covers 13 residues. CDR3 coding DNA: TGTGCCAGCAGTTACTCGAGAGCAACTGAAGCTTTCTTT. This sequence encodes CASSYSRATEAFF.

This clonotype was found a few times. The rearrangement links TRBV11-1 to TRBJ2-3, with D uncertain. V shed 5 bases and J shed 5 bases, with 11 bases lying between them. The CDR3 is 13 residues long. Germline V CDR1 and CDR2: SGHAT, FQDESV (reference sequence). The CDR3 here is CASSTGTGDTQYF. CDR3 sequence (DNA): TGTGCCAGCAGCACCGGCACTGGAGATACGCAGTATTTT.

In its sample, this clonotype was seen many times. The V gene is TRBV20-1, the J gene TRBJ2-2; D remains ambiguous. The germline V and J ends were trimmed by 2 bases and 6 bases, with 10 bases remaining between them. CDR1 is DFQATT and CDR2 is SNEGSKA in the germline V gene (reference sequence). The CDR3 runs to 13 residues. CDR3 region: CSARNRGPGELFF. CDR3 bases: TGCAGTGCTAGAAACCGAGGTCCCGGGGAGCTGTTTTTT.

This clonotype was seen only a few times. CDR3 DNA sequence: TGCGCCAGCAGCCAAGATCACCAATCGGAGCAGTACTTC. Its translation is CASSQDHQSEQYF. The chain uses TRBV4-1 and TRBJ2-7, with unresolved D. Between the trimmed V and J ends, which lost 0 bases and 7 bases, there was a span of 10 bases. CDR1 is MGHRA, CDR2 YSYEKL, per germline. CDR3 length: 13 residues.

This clonotype was seen ten or more times. V usage is TRBV28 and J usage is TRBJ1-1, with 8 bases that match TRBD1. V lost 6 bases and J lost 1; bases outside the gene matches: 10. CDR1 is MDHEN, CDR2 SYDVKM, per germline. There are 16 residues in the CDR3. The CDR3 loop reads CASRWTGRQWNTEAFF. The CDR3 DNA reads as TGTGCCAGCAGATGGACAGGGCGGCAGTGGAACACTGAAGCTTTCTTT.